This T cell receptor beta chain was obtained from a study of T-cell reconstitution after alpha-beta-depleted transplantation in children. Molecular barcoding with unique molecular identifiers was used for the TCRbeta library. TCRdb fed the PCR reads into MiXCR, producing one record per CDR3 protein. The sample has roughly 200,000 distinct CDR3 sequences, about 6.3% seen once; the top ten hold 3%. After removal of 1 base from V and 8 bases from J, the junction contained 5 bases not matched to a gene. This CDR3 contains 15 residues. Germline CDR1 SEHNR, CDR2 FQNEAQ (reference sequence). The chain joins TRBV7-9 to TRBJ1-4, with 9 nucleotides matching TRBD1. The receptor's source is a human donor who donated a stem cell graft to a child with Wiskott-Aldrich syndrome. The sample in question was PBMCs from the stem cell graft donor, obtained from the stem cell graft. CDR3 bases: TGTGCCAGCAGCTTAGATCGGACAGGGGTCGAAAAACTGTTTTTT. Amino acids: CASSLDRTGVEKLFF.